This T cell receptor (beta chain) was obtained from a study of PD-L1 blockade in urothelial cancer. Study-wide findings and caveats: Enhanced expansion of tumor-associated blood clones at 3 weeks characterized durable-benefit patients.

On this clone itself: The antigen is not known.

This sample's time point: pretreatment peripheral blood. Sequenced by immunoSEQ multiplex PCR; TCRdb stores in-frame clones only, minus some. The sample has about 130,000 clones, around 84% seen once. V gave up 6 bases and J gave up 2 bases; unmatched junction bases: 6. This CDR3 has 17 residues. CDR1 is LNHDA, CDR2 SQIVND, per germline (reference sequence). The sequencing here drew on PBMCs, taken around atezolizumab (anti-PD-L1) treatment. This clonotype was obtained from a man between 50 and 59 years old with urothelial cancer. The chain is built from TRBV19 and TRBJ2-3, with 15 bases aligning to TRBD2. The CDR3 coding sequence is TGTGCCAGTAGCCTGGGGACTAGCGGGGGGCTCACAGATACGCAGTATTTT. This codes for CASSLGTSGGLTDTQYF. Looking up the rest from reference TRBV19 and TRBJ2-3 gives the full variable domain: DGGITQSPKYLFRKEGQNVTLSCEQNLNHDAMYWYRQDPGQGLRLIYYSQIVNDFQKGDIAEGYSVSREKKESFPLTVTSAQKNPTAFYLCASSLGTSGGLTDTQYFGPGTRLTVL.